This passage covers 8 T cell receptor beta chains from one sample sequenced in a study of blood T cell repertoires in COVID-19. TCRdb keeps only in-frame clones here, not all; method: immunoSEQ multiplex PCR. The repertoire has 70,000 to 95,000 clones, approximately 89% of them found once; the top ten carry roughly 2.6%. Sequencing used peripheral blood. These TCRs come from a man aged 50 to 60 with COVID-19, enrolled during active disease.

This clone was seen a few times. The V gene is TRBV27, the J gene TRBJ2-7; TRBD1 matches at 7 bases. From germline, CDR1 is MNHEY and CDR2 SMNVEV (reference sequence). The CDR3 sequence is 12 residues long. With 5 bases clipped from V and 7 bases from J, the junction kept 5 bases outside the gene matches. In DNA form, the CDR3 reads TGTGCCAGCAGTAAGGGGGCGCGGGAGCAGTACTTC. Translation: CASSKGAREQYF.

The chain is built from TRBV7-9 and TRBJ1-3; TRBD1 aligns across 8 bases. The germline V gene has CDR1 SEHNR and CDR2 FQNEAQ (reference sequence). V lost 3 bases to trimming and J lost 4 bases; unmatched junction nucleotides: 5. The CDR3 consists of 15 residues. CDR3 DNA sequence: TGTGCCAGCAGCTTGCAGGGGGCTGCGGGAAACACCATATATTTT. Amino acids: CASSLQGAAGNTIYF.

V and J are TRBV12-5 and TRBJ2-1, with 11 bases that match TRBD2. There are 15 residues in the CDR3. Unmatched junction bases numbered 1, after V lost 0 bases and J lost 6 bases. Germline V gene lookup returns CDR1 LGHNT and CDR2 FRNRAP. As DNA, the CDR3 is TGTGCTAGTGGTTTGGTACTAGCGGGAGTCAATGAGCAGTTCTTC. Protein sequence: CASGLVLAGVNEQFF.

Here the CDR3 DNA reads TGTGCCAGCAGCCTACGGACAGGGGGTCTCACTGAAGCTTTCTTT. Translating gives CASSLRTGGLTEAFF. V usage is TRBV14 and J usage is TRBJ1-1; 10 positions match TRBD1. V dropped 4 bases and J dropped 4; count of bases not matched to a gene: 6. This CDR3 is built from 15 residues. Germline CDR1 and CDR2: SGHDN and FVKESK.

The chain couples TRBV28 to TRBJ1-4; D gene unclear. V lost 5 bases to trimming and J lost 5 bases, with 12 bases between them. Germline CDR1 and CDR2: MDHEN and SYDVKM. The CDR3 is 14 amino acids. CDR3 DNA sequence: TGTGCCAGCAGTCCTGCCCTGGGCAATGAAAAACTGTTTTTT. Residues: CASSPALGNEKLFF.

The rearrangement links TRBV19 to TRBJ2-3; 13 nucleotides line up with TRBD2. The CDR3 has 16 residues. Germline V gene sequence: CDR1 LNHDA, CDR2 SQIVND (reference sequence). After removal of 3 bases from V and 4 bases from J, the junction contained 4 bases not matched to a gene. Written as DNA, the CDR3 is TGTGCCAGTAGTATTACTAGCGGGAGGGCAGCAGATACGCAGTATTTT. It yields the protein CASSITSGRAADTQYF.

The genes are TRBV5-1 and TRBJ2-1; 7 nucleotides align to TRBD2. The CDR3 has 16 amino acids. J gave up 1 base and V 0 bases, and 4 bases lay outside the gene matches. Looked up from germline, CDR1 is SGHRS and CDR2 is YFSETQ. The DNA for the CDR3 is TGCGCCAGCAGCTTGGGTATGGGGGGGTCCTACAATGAGCAGTTCTTC. Translating it yields CASSLGMGGSYNEQFF.

The chain is built from TRBV7-6 and TRBJ1-4; tentative D call: TRBD1 (5 bases). CDR1 is SGHVS, CDR2 FNYEAQ, per germline. Trimming left V 5 bases short and J 0 bases short, with 7 bases between. The CDR3 totals 14 residues. The CDR3 DNA sequence: TGTGCCAGCAGCCCGACAGCAACTAATGAAAAACTGTTTTTT. Amino acid sequence: CASSPTATNEKLFF.